This T cell receptor beta chain was sequenced for a study of regulatory T cells in long-lasting Graves disease. Study at large: Persistent cases were those of Graves' disease that involved over 5 years of antithyroid drugs with positive TSH receptor antibodies. General observations from the study: Accuracy was perhaps lowered by the small sample size.

This clonotype was seen many times. No antigen is known for it. Indicated time point: persistent/refractory GD, antithyroid drugs over 5 years with positive TRAb. PBMC-derived RNA was used for the TCR library. All patients originated from an endocrinology department located in Xi'an, China. Both iRepertoire HTBI primers and Arm-PCR of CDR3 regions were used to build the TCR beta libraries. Using its own MiXCR run on the multiplex PCR reads, TCRdb lists one record per CDR3 protein. The sample lists about 470,000 distinct CDR3 sequences; roughly 20% were seen once. With 8 bases removed from V and 0 bases from J, the gap between germline ends came to 13 bases. In germline, CDR1 is SNHLY, CDR2 FYNNEI. The CDR3 runs 14 residues.

The TCR originated in a female donor with Graves disease. The sequences come from peripheral blood mononuclear cells (PBMCs), collected when the disease was refractory, from a patient treated with antithyroid drugs. The rearrangement links TRBV2 to TRBJ2-5; D is uncertain. This chain's CDR3 is CASLGGRHQETQYF. In DNA form, the CDR3 reads TGTGCCAGCTTGGGCGGACGACACCAAGAGACCCAGTACTTC.